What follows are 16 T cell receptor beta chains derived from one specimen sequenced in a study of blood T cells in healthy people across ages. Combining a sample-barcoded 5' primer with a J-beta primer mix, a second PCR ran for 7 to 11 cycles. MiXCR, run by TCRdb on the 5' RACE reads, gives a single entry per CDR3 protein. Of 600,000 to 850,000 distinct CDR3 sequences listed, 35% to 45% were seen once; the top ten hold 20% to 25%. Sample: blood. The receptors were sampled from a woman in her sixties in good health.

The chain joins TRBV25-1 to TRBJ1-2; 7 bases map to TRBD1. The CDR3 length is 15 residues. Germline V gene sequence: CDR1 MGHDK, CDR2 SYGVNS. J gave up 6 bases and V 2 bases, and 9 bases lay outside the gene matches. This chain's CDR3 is CASSEVGQPRNGYTF. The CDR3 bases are TGTGCCAGCAGTGAAGTGGGACAGCCAAGGAATGGCTACACCTTC.

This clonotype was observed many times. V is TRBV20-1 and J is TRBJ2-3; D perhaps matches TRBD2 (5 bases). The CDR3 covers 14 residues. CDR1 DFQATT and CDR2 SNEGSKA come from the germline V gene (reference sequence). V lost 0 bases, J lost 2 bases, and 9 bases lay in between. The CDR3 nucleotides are TGCAGTGCTAGAGAGGGAGTGAACACAGATACGCAGTATTTT. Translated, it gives CSAREGVNTDTQYF.

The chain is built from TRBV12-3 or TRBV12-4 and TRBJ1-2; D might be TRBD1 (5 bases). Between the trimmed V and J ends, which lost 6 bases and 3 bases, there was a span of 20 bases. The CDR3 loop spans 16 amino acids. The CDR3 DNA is TGTGCCAGCAGCTTTACCGGGACCCCAGAATACTATGGCTACACCTTC. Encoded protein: CASSFTGTPEYYGYTF.

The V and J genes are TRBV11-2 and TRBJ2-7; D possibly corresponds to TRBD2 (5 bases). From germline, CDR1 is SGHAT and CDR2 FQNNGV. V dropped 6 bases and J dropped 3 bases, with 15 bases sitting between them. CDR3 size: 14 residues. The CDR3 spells CASSPGGLDYEQYF. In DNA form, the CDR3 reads TGTGCCAGCAGTCCTGGTGGACTGGACTACGAGCAGTACTTC.

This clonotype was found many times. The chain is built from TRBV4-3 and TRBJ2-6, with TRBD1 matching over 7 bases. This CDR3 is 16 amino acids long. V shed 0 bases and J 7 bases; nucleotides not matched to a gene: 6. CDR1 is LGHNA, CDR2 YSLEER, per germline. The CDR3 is CASSQDLGGGANVLTF. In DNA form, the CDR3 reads TGCGCCAGCAGCCAAGATCTAGGGGGCGGAGCCAACGTCCTGACTTTC.

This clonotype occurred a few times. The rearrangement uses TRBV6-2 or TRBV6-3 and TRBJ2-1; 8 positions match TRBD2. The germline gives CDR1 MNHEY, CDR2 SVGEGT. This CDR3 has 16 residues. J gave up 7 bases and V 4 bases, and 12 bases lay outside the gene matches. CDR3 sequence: CASSSRGPGGQNEQFF. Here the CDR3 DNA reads TGTGCCAGCAGTTCCCGGGGACCGGGGGGGCAGAATGAGCAGTTCTTC.

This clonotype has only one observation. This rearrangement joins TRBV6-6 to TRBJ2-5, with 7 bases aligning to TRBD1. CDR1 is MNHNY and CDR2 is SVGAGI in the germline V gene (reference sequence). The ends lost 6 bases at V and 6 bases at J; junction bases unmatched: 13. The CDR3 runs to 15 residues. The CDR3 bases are TGTGCCAGCAGGACGGAAAGACAGGGATCAAAGACCCAGTACTTC. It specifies CASRTERQGSKTQYF.

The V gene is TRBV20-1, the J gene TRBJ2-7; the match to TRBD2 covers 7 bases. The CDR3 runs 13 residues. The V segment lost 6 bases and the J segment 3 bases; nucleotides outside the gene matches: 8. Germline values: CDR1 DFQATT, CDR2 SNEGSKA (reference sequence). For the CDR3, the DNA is TGCAGTGCCAAACCCGGACTAGACTACGAGCAGTACTTC. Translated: CSAKPGLDYEQYF.

Written as DNA, the CDR3 is TGCGCCAGCAGCTTGATGACTAGCGGGGCTGGCACAGATACGCAGTATTTT. It codes for CASSLMTSGAGTDTQYF. The chain joins TRBV5-1 to TRBJ2-3, with 11 bases matching TRBD2. V trimming: 1 base; J trimming: 1 base; junction bases outside the gene matches: 5. This CDR3 contains 17 residues. Germline CDR1 reads SGHRS; CDR2 reads YFSETQ.

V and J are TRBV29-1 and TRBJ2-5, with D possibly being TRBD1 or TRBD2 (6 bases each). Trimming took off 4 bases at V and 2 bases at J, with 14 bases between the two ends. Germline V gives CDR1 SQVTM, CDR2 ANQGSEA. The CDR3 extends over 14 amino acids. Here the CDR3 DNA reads TGCAGCGTTGGGGCCGGGGGCTTGCAAGAGACCCAGTACTTC. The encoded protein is CSVGAGGLQETQYF. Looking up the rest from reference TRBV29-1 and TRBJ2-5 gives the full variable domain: SAVISQKPSRDICQRGTSLTIQCQVDSQVTMMFWYRQQPGQSLTLIATANQGSEATYESGFVIDKFPISRPNLTFSTLTVSNMSPEDSSIYLCSVGAGGLQETQYFGPGTRLLVL.

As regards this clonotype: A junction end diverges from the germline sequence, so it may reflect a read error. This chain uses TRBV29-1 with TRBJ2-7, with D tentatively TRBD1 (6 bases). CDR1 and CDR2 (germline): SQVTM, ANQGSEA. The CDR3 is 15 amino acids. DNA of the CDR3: TGCAGCGTTGAAGCACCCCCAGGGGCCCAAGAGACCCAGCACTTC. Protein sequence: CSVEAPPGAQETQHF.

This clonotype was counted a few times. Here the CDR3 reads CASSEGSGVYNEQFF. CDR3 in DNA: TGTGCCAGCAGTGAGGGAAGCGGGGTCTACAATGAGCAGTTCTTC. The chain combines TRBV2 with TRBJ2-1, with 7 bases lining up with TRBD2. The CDR3 contains 15 residues. With V trimmed by 3 bases and J by 3 bases, 5 bases remained unmatched. CDR1 and CDR2 from the germline V gene are SNHLY and FYNNEI.

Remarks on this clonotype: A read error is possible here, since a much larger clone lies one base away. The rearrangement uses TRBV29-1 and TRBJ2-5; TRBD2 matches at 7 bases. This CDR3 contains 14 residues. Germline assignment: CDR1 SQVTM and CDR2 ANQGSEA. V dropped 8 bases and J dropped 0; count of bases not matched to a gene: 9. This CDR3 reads CSSTAGLYQETQYF. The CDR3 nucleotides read TGCAGCTCCACCGCGGGACTATACCAAGAGACCCAGTACTTC.

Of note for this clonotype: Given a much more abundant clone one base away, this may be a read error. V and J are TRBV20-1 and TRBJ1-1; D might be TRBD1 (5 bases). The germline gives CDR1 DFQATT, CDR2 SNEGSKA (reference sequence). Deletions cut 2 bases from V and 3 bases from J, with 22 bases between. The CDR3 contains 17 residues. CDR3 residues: CSARPTLVERGYTEAFF. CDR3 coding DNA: TGCAGTGCTAGACCTACCCTCGTGGAAAGGGGTTACACTGAAGCTTTCTTT.

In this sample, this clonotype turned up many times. In DNA form, the CDR3 reads TGTGCCAGCAGCCGCGGACTAGCGGGAGAGACCCAGTACTTC. This encodes CASSRGLAGETQYF. The V and J genes are TRBV7-9 and TRBJ2-5; 11 bases are a match to TRBD2. Germline V CDR1 and CDR2: SEHNR, FQNEAQ (reference sequence). The CDR3 has 14 amino acids. With V trimmed by 5 bases and J by 4 bases, 3 bases remained unmatched.

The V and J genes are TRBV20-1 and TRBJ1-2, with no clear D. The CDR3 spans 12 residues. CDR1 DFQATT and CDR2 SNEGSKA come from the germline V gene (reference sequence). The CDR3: CRVESGGYGYTF. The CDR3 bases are TGCAGGGTAGAGAGTGGTGGCTATGGCTACACCTTC.